These 6 T cell receptor beta chains came from one sample sequenced in a study of Graves' ophthalmopathy and Graves' hyperthyroidism. RNA transcripts provided the template for amplifying TCR beta CDR3 regions. The authors performed first-round RT-PCR with HTBI primers and then a second-round multiplex PCR. TCRdb re-analysed the multiplex PCR reads in MiXCR, keeping a single row per CDR3 protein. The sample shows 500,000 to 700,000 distinct CDR3 sequences, approximately 35% of them seen only once. The sample comprised peripheral blood or thyroid tissue (not recorded which). These receptors came from an adult man with Graves' hyperthyroidism.

The gene calls are TRBV7-2 and TRBJ2-3; D not certain. Germline CDR1 is SGHTA and CDR2 is FQGNSA. CDR3 size: 14 residues. V lost 3 bases and J 0 bases, leaving 7 bases between the germline ends. As DNA, the CDR3 is TGTGCCAGCAGCTTGTACGGGAGCACAGATACGCAGTATTTT. This codes for CASSLYGSTDTQYF.

This clonotype has a count of ten or more. The rearrangement uses TRBV2 and TRBJ1-6; D remains ambiguous. Germline CDR1 is SNHLY and CDR2 is FYNNEI. V was pared by 4 bases and J by 8 bases, with 12 bases between. The CDR3 sequence is 14 residues long. CDR3 nucleotides: TGTGCCAGCAGTGCGGGCAGTCGGGATTCACCCCTCCACTTT. Amino acid sequence: CASSAGSRDSPLHF.

This clonotype has only one observation. It is unclear where the CDR3 begins or ends on the DNA, so no DNA is shown, and the CDR3 is as TCRdb lists it. The genes are TRBV20-1 and TRBJ2-5; no DNA check was done on the table's D call, TRBD1. Germline CDR1 DFQATT, CDR2 SNEGSKA (reference sequence). The CDR3 is 18 residues long, ends included. The CDR3 loop is CSAMGNTIYFGEGETQYF.

This clonotype was detected only once. The chain is built from TRBV29-1 and TRBJ2-6; D possibly corresponds to TRBD1 (6 bases). Germline V gene lookup returns CDR1 SQVTM and CDR2 ANQGSEA. Trimming removed 5 bases from V and 0 bases from J, with 8 bases in between. The CDR3 has 14 residues. DNA for the CDR3: TGCAGCGTTATGACAGGCTCTGGGGCCAACGTCCTGACTTTC. Protein sequence: CSVMTGSGANVLTF. The whole variable domain, remainder taken from reference TRBV29-1 and TRBJ2-6, is SAVISQKPSRDICQRGTSLTIQCQVDSQVTMMFWYRQQPGQSLTLIATANQGSEATYESGFVIDKFPISRPNLTFSTLTVSNMSPEDSSIYLCSVMTGSGANVLTFGAGSRLTVL.

V usage is TRBV6-5 and J usage is TRBJ2-7, with D maybe TRBD1 (6 bases). V lost 8 bases to trimming and J lost 0 bases, with 23 bases between them. Germline lookup yields CDR1 MNHEY and CDR2 SVGAGI. This CDR3 has 17 amino acids. The CDR3 protein is CASRSPHDRRFSYEQYF. The CDR3 region has the DNA TGTGCCAGCCGTTCGCCTCACGACAGGAGGTTCTCCTACGAGCAGTACTTC.

This clonotype was seen only a few times. V usage is TRBV2 and J usage is TRBJ2-7; D call uncertain. The CDR3 extends over 12 amino acids. V was cut by 3 bases and J by 2 bases, with 5 bases left in between. Germline CDR1 and CDR2: SNHLY and FYNNEI. In nucleotides, the CDR3 is TGTGCCAGCAGTGACAGTACCTACGAGCAGTACTTC. This translates into CASSDSTYEQYF.